The next 16 T cell receptor beta chains were all read from a single sample in a study of Ad26.COV2.S vaccination and SARS-CoV-2 variants. The sample's treatment: some 20 received Ad26.COV2.S at low or high dose, single or two shots; a few received placebo; per-sample allocation not given. Samples were taken on day 63 after the first vaccine or placebo injection. Assay used: immunoSEQ multiplex PCR; TCRdb lists only in-frame clones, some missing. The profile shows hundreds of thousands of clones, over 75% of them singletons. Here the sequenced sample was peripheral blood, taken in a trial of Ad26.COV2.S vaccine versus placebo. Every receptor here comes from a person between 18 and 65 years old who received the Ad26.COV2.S COVID-19 vaccine or a placebo.

This clone has only one observation. The chain employs TRBV27 and TRBJ1-1; 10 nucleotides line up with TRBD1. Germline CDR1 and CDR2: MNHEY and SMNVEV (reference sequence). CDR3 length: 21 residues. Trimming took 0 bases from V and 5 from J; bases not matched to a gene: 21. The DNA of the CDR3 is TGTGCCAGCAGTTTATCGCGGGACAGGGGTTTGGCAGCCTTAAGGGGAACTGAAGCTTTCTTT. It yields the protein CASSLSRDRGLAALRGTEAFF.

The chain couples TRBV4-3 to TRBJ2-1; TRBD2 matches at 12 bases. V trimming: 1 base; J trimming: 3 bases; junction bases outside the gene matches: 1. Per the germline V gene, CDR1 is LGHNA and CDR2 is YSLEER. This CDR3 spans 16 amino acids. The chain's CDR3 is CASSQGTSGDYNEQFF. CDR3 in DNA: TGCGCCAGCAGCCAAGGGACTAGCGGGGACTACAATGAGCAGTTCTTC.

The V call is TRBV7-3, the J call TRBJ2-1, with 10 bases lining up with TRBD2. There are 15 residues in the CDR3. Germline-derived CDR1 and CDR2 are SGHTA and FQGTGA. The ends lost 4 bases at V and 4 bases at J; junction bases unmatched: 4. This CDR3 is CASSYSGGRYNEQFF. DNA of the CDR3: TGTGCCAGCAGCTATAGCGGGGGGCGGTACAATGAGCAGTTCTTC.

The gene calls are TRBV5-1 and TRBJ1-2, with D maybe TRBD1 (5 bases). The germline V gene has CDR1 SGHRS and CDR2 YFSETQ. Trimming pared 4 bases from V and 3 bases from J, leaving 19 bases between. The CDR3 is 16 residues long. CDR3 amino acids: CASSLGTHGMDYGYTF. CDR3 sequence (DNA): TGCGCCAGCAGCCTCGGGACCCACGGCATGGACTATGGCTACACCTTC.

This rearrangement joins TRBV11-2 to TRBJ2-7; maybe TRBD1 (6 bases). V was pared by 4 bases and J by 7 bases, with 14 bases between. The germline V gene has CDR1 SGHAT and CDR2 FQNNGV. CDR3 length: 13 amino acids. CDR3 sequence (DNA): TGTGCCAGCAGCTCGCAGGGGTCGGGGGAGCAGTACTTC. Translated: CASSSQGSGEQYF.

The V gene is TRBV30, the J gene TRBJ1-1; D call uncertain. The germline V and J ends were trimmed by 0 bases and 7 bases, with 9 bases remaining between them. The CDR3 sequence is 12 residues long. Germline CDR1 and CDR2: GTSNPN and SVGIG (reference sequence). This CDR3 reads CAWSVSEIEAFF. Written as DNA, the CDR3 is TGTGCCTGGAGTGTCTCGGAGATTGAAGCTTTCTTT.

This rearrangement joins TRBV5-5 to TRBJ2-1, with D hard to call. Trimming stripped 5 bases from V and 9 bases from J, with 21 bases between. Germline loops: CDR1 SGHKS, CDR2 YYEKEE (reference sequence). This CDR3 has 15 amino acids. This CDR3 reads CASRGKVNGIGEQFF. The CDR3 DNA is TGTGCCAGCAGAGGAAAGGTGAACGGCATTGGTGAGCAGTTCTTC.

The rearrangement uses TRBV30 and TRBJ2-7; D not resolved. Per the germline V gene, CDR1 is GTSNPN and CDR2 is SVGIG (reference sequence). Trimming took off 5 bases at V and 2 bases at J, with 13 bases between the two ends. The CDR3 is 13 residues long. CDR3 amino acids: CAWAPGQTYEQYF. The CDR3 DNA follows: TGTGCCTGGGCCCCCGGGCAGACCTACGAGCAGTACTTC.

This clone is a singleton in its sample. J is TRBJ1-2 and V is TRBV30; D not resolved. Germline V CDR1 and CDR2: GTSNPN, SVGIG (reference sequence). The CDR3 sequence is 13 residues long. Deletions cut 2 bases from V and 7 bases from J, with 14 bases between. CDR3 DNA: TGTGCCTGGAGTCCATTGACGGTTTCTGGCTACACCTTC. It translates to CAWSPLTVSGYTF.

V and J are TRBV7-9 and TRBJ1-1; D not certain. The CDR3 has 12 amino acids. Trimming pared 11 bases from V and 1 base from J, leaving 11 bases between. Germline loops: CDR1 SEHNR, CDR2 FQNEAQ (reference sequence). The DNA of the CDR3 is TGTGCCGGCTTCGAGGGGAACACTGAAGCTTTCTTT. It translates to CAGFEGNTEAFF. The full variable domain, in which reference TRBV7-9 and TRBJ1-1 provide the parts outside the CDR3, is DTGVSQNPRHKITKRGQNVTFRCDPISEHNRLYWYRQTLGQGPEFLTYFQNEAQLEKSRLLSDRFSAERPKGSFSTLEIQRTEQGDSAMYLCAGFEGNTEAFFGQGTRLTVV.

This rearrangement joins TRBV12-3 or TRBV12-4 to TRBJ1-3; no reliable D call. V lost 4 bases to trimming and J lost 4 bases, with 5 bases between them. This CDR3 region has 12 residues. This CDR3 reads CASSSTGNTIYF. The CDR3 DNA reads as TGTGCCAGCAGTTCCACGGGAAACACCATATATTTT.

CDR3 region: CASRRPGDTEAFF. In DNA, the CDR3 is TGTGCCAGCAGACGTCCCGGGGACACTGAAGCTTTCTTT. The J gene is TRBJ1-1, the V gene TRBV12-3 or TRBV12-4; D remains ambiguous. The ends were cut back, 6 bases at V and 3 bases at J, with 11 bases in the middle. The CDR3 loop spans 13 amino acids.

The CDR3: CASSQTGVSTGELFF. Here the CDR3 DNA reads TGTGCCAGCAGCCAGACAGGGGTCAGCACCGGGGAGCTGTTTTTT. The chain combines TRBV3-1 (or the pseudogene TRBV3-2) with TRBJ2-2; 8 nucleotides align to TRBD1. This CDR3 comprises 15 residues. V was clipped by 3 bases and J by 4 bases; unmatched bases: 4. Germline loops: CDR1 LGHDT, CDR2 YNNKEL (reference sequence).

The chain carries TRBV30 and TRBJ2-7, with a tentative D call TRBD1 (6 bases). The V and J ends lost 2 bases and 6 bases respectively, with 23 bases between them. The germline V gene encodes CDR1 GTSNPN and CDR2 SVGIG (reference sequence). This CDR3 has 16 amino acids. CDR3 coding DNA: TGTGCCTGGAGTAGGGGGTGGACAGTTGAGCGCTCCGAGCAGTACTTC. This sequence encodes CAWSRGWTVERSEQYF.

V and J are TRBV3-1 (or the pseudogene TRBV3-2) and TRBJ2-1, with D tentatively TRBD2 (5 bases). The germline CDR1 and CDR2 sequences are LGHDT and YNNKEL (reference sequence). CDR3 length: 13 amino acids. Deletions cut 2 bases from V and 9 bases from J, with 11 bases between. CDR3 DNA sequence: TGTGCCAGCAGCCAATTTTACGGGGTTGAGCAGTTCTTC. Translating it yields CASSQFYGVEQFF.

This chain uses TRBV4-1 with TRBJ2-2; tentatively, D is TRBD1 (5 bases). The CDR3 covers 14 residues. Germline V lookup: CDR1 MGHRA, CDR2 YSYEKL. V was shortened by 5 bases and J by 7 bases, with 14 bases between the two germline ends. CDR3 in amino acids: CASSSYSGFGELFF. CDR3 sequence (DNA): TGCGCCAGCAGCTCGTACTCAGGGTTCGGGGAGCTGTTTTTT.